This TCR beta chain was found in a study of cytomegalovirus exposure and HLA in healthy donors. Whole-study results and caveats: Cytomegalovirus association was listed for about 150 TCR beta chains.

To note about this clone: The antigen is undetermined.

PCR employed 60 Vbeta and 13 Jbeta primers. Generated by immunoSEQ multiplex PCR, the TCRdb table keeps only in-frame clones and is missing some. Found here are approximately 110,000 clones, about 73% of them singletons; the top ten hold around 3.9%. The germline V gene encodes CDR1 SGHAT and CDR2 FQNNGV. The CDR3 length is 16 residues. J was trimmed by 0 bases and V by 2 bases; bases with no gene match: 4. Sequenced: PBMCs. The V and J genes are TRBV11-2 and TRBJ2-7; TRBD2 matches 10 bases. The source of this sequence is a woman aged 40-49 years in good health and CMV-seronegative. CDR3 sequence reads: CASSLNPSGSSYEQYF. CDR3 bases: TGTGCCAGCAGCTTAAATCCTAGCGGGAGCTCCTACGAGCAGTACTTC.